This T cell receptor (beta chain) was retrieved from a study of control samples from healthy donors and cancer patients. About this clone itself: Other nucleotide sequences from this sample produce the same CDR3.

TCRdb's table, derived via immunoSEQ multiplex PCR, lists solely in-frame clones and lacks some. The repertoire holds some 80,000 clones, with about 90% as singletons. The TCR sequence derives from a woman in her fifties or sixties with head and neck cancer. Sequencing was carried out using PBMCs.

In DNA form, the CDR3 reads TGTGCCAGCTCACCCGGACAGAACACTGAAGCTTTCTTT. Translated: CASSPGQNTEAFF. The chain carries TRBV18 and TRBJ1-1; D might be TRBD1 (5 bases). Per germline, CDR1 KGHSH and CDR2 LQKENI. The CDR3 has 13 amino acids. The germline V and J ends were trimmed by 3 bases and 1 base, with 6 bases remaining between them.